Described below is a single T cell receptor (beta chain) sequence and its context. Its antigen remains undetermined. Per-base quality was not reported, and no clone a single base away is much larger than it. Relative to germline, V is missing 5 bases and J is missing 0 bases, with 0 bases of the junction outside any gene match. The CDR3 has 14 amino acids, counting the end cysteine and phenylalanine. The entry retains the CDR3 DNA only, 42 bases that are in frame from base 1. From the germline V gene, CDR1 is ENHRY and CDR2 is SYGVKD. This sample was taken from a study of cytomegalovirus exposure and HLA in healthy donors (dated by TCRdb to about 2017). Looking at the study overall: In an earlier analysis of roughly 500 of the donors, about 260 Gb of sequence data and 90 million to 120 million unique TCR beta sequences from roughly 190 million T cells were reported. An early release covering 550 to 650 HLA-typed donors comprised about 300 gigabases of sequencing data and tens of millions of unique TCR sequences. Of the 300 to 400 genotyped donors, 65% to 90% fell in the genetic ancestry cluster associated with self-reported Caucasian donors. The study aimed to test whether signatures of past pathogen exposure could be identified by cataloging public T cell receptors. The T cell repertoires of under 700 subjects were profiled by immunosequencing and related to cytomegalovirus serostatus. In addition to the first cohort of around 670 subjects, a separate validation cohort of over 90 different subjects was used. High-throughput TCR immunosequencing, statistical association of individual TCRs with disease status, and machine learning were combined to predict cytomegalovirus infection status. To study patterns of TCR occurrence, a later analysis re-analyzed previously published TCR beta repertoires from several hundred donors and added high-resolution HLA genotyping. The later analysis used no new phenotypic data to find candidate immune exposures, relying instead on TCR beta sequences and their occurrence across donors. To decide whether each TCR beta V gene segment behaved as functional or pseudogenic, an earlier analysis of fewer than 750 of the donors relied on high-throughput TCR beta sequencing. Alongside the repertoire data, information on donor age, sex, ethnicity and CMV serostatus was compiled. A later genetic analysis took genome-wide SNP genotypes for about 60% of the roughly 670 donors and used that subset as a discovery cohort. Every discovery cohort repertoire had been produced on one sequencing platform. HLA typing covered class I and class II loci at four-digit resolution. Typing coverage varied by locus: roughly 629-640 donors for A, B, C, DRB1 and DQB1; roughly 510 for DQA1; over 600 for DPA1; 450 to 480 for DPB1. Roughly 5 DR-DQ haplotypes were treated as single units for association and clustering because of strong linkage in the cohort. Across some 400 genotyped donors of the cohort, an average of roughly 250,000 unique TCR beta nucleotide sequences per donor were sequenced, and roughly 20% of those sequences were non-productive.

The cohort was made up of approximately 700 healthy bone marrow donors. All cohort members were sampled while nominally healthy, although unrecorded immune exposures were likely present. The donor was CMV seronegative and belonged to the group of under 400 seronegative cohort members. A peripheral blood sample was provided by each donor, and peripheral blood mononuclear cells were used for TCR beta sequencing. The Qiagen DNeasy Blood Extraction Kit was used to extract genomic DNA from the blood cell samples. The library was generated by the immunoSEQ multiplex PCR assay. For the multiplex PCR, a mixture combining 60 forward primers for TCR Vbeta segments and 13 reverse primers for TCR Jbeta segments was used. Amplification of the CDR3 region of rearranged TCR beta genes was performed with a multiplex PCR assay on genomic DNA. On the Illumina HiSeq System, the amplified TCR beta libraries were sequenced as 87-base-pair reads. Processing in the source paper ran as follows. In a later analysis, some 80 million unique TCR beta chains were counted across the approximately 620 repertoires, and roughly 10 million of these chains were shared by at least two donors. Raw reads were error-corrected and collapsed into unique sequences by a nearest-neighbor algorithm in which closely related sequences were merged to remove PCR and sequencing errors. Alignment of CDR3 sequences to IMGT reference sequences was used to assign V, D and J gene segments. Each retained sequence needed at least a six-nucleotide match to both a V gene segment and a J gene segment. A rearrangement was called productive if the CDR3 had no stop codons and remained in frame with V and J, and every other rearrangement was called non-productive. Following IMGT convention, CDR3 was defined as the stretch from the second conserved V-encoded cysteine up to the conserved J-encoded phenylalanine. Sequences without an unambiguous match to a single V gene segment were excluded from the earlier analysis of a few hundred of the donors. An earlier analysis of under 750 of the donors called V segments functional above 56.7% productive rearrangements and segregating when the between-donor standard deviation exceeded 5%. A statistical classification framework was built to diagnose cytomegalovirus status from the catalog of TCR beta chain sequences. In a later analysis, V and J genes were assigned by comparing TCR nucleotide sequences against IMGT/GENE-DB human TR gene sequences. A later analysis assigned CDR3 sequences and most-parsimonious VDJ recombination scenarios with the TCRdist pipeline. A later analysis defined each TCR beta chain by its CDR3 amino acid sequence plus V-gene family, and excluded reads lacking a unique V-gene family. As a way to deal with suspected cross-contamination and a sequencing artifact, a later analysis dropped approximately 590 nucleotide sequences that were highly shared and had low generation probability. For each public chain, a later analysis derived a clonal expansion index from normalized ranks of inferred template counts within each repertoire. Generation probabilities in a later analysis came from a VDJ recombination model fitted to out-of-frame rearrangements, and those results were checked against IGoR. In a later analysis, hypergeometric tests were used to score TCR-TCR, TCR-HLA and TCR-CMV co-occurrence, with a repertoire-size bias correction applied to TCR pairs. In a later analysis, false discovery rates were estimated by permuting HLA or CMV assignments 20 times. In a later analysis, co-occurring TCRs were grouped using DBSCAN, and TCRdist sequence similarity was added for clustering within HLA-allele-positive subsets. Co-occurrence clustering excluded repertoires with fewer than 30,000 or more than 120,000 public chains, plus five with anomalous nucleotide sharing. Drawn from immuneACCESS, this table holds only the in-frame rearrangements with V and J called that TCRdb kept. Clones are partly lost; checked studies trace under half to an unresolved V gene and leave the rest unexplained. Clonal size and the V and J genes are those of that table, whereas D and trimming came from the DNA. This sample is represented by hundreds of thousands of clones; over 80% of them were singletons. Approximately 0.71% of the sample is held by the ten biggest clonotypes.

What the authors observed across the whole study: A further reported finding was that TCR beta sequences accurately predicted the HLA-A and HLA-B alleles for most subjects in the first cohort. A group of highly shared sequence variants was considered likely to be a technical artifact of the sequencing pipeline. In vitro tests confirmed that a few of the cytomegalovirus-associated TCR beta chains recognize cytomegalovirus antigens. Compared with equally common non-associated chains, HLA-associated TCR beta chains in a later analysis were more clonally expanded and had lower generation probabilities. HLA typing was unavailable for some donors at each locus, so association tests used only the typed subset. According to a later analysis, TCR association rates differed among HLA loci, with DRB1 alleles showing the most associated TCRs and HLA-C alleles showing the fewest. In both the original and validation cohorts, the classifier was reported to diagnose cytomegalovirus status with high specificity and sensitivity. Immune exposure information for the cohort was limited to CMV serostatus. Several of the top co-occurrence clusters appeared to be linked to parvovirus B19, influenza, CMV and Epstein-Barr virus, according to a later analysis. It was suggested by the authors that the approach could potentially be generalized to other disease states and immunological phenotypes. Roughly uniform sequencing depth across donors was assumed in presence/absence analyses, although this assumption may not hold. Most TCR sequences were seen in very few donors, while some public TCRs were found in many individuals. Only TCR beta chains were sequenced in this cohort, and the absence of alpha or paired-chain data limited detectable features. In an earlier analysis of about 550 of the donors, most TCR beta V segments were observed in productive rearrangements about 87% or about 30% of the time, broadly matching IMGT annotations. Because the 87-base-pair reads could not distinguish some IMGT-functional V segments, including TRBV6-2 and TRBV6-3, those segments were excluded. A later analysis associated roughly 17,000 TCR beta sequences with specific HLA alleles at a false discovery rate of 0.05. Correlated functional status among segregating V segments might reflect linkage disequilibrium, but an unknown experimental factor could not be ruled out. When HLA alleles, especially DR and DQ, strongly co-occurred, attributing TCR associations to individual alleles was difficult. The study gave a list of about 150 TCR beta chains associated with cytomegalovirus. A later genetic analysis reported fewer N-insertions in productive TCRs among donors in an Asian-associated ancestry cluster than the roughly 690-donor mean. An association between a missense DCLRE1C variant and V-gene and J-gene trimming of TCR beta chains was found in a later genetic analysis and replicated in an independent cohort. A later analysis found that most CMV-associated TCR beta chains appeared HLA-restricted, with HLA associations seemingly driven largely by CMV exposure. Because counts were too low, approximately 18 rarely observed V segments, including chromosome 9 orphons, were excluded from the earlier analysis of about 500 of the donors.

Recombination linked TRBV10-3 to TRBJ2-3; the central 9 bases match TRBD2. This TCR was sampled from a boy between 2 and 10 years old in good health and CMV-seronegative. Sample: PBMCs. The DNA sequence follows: TGTGCCATCAGTAGCGGGGGGAGCACAGATACGCAGTATTTT. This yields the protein CAISSGGSTDTQYF.